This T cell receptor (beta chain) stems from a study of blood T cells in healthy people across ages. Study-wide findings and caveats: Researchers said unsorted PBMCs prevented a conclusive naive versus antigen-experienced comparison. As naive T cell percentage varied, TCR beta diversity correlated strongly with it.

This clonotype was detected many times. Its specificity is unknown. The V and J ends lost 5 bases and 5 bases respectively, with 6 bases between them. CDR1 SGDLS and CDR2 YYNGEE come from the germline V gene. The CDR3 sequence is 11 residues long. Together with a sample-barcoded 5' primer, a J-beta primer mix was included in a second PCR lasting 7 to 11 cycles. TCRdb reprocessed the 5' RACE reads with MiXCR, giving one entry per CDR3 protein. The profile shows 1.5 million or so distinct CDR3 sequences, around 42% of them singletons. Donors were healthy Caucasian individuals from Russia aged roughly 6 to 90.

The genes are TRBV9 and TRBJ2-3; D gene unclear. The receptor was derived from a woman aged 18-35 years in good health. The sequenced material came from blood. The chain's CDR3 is CASSVGDTQYF. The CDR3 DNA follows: TGTGCCAGCAGTGTGGGAGATACGCAGTATTTT.